Below, 21 T cell receptor beta chains from the same sample are listed, as sequenced in a study of T-cell memory formation after mild COVID-19. TCRdb processed the 5' RACE reads anew with MiXCR; each CDR3 protein has one entry. The sample holds around 390,000 distinct CDR3 sequences, around a sixth seen once. The sequencing input was PBMCs or a T cell subset sorted from them (not recorded which). The origin of the receptors is a young man who had mild COVID-19 (a few samples of this study predate the infection). Cell type and time point are not known.

This clonotype came up a few times. The chain combines TRBV6-2 or TRBV6-3 with TRBJ1-1; a weak D match, TRBD1 (5 bases). Germline V lookup: CDR1 MNHEY, CDR2 SVGEGT. This CDR3 spans 18 amino acids. Trimming pared 0 bases from V and 3 bases from J, leaving 20 bases between. CDR3 in amino acids: CASSYSQQEYAVYTEAFF. The CDR3 DNA sequence: TGTGCCAGCAGTTACTCGCAACAGGAATACGCTGTTTACACTGAAGCTTTCTTT.

The genes are TRBV20-1 and TRBJ2-1; TRBD2 matches 9 bases. Germline CDR1 and CDR2: DFQATT and SNEGSKA (reference sequence). This CDR3 contains 16 residues. With 2 bases clipped from V and 0 bases from J, the junction kept 5 bases outside the gene matches. CDR3 residues: CSARPSGGSSYNEQFF. CDR3 nucleotides: TGCAGTGCTAGACCCAGCGGGGGGAGCTCCTACAATGAGCAGTTCTTC.

The table lists this clonotype with a few counts. J is TRBJ1-6 and V is TRBV27; D not certain. CDR3 length: 14 residues. Germline loops: CDR1 MNHEY, CDR2 SMNVEV (reference sequence). The V and J ends lost 5 bases and 9 bases respectively, with 14 bases between them. CDR3 bases: TGTGCCAGCAGTCCCGTCCGACAACTTTCACCCCTCCACTTT. Amino acids: CASSPVRQLSPLHF.

The gene calls are TRBV24-1 and TRBJ1-6; D is unresolved. The CDR3 length is 13 residues. V gave up 5 bases and J gave up 7 bases, with 8 bases separating them. CDR1 KGHDR and CDR2 SFDVKD come from the germline V gene. The DNA of the CDR3 is TGTGCCACCAGTGCTACAGCGAATTCACCCCTCCACTTT. It is translated as CATSATANSPLHF.

This clonotype was detected only a few times. The chain links TRBV5-1 to TRBJ2-3, with D maybe TRBD2 (7 bases). The V end lost 0 bases, the J end lost 4 bases, and 12 bases lay between the germline ends. CDR1 and CDR2 (germline): SGHRS, YFSETQ. There are 15 residues in the CDR3. The CDR3 protein is CASSLAGGGADTQYF. CDR3 coding DNA: TGCGCCAGCAGCTTGGCCGGCGGGGGCGCAGATACGCAGTATTTT.

The CDR3 DNA is TGCGCCAGCAGCTTGGATCAACCCGTCACAGATACGCAGTATTTT. Encoded protein: CASSLDQPVTDTQYF. The V call is TRBV5-1, the J call TRBJ2-3; D unclear. There are 15 residues in the CDR3. Germline V gene data show CDR1 as SGHRS and CDR2 as YFSETQ. Trimming stripped 0 bases from V and 2 bases from J, with 10 bases between.

The chain carries TRBV27 and TRBJ2-5, with a possible D match to TRBD1 (5 bases). Germline loops: CDR1 MNHEY, CDR2 SMNVEV (reference sequence). This CDR3 has 11 residues. The DNA of the CDR3 is TGTGCAGCCTGGACACGGGAGACCCAGTACTTC. Residues: CAAWTRETQYF.

This clonotype was counted only a few times. V is TRBV4-1 and J is TRBJ1-2; tentatively, D is TRBD1 (5 bases). V lost 0 bases, J lost 8 bases, and 19 bases lay in between. Germline loops: CDR1 MGHRA, CDR2 YSYEKL. CDR3 size: 16 residues. This CDR3 reads CASSQERSPGSFGYTF. The CDR3, as DNA: TGCGCCAGCAGCCAAGAGCGAAGTCCAGGGAGTTTCGGCTACACCTTC.

The chain has TRBV29-1 and TRBJ2-7, with 12 bases lining up with TRBD2. Per germline, CDR1 SQVTM and CDR2 ANQGSEA. This CDR3 contains 17 residues. V dropped 1 base and J dropped 0; count of bases not matched to a gene: 7. The CDR3 here is CSVEGTSGATSSYEQYF. CDR3 DNA: TGCAGCGTTGAAGGGACTAGCGGGGCCACGAGCTCCTACGAGCAGTACTTC.

This sequence joins TRBV7-9 and TRBJ1-1; TRBD1 matches at 9 bases. The CDR3 contains 14 residues. The germline gives CDR1 SEHNR, CDR2 FQNEAQ (reference sequence). Trimming removed 5 bases from V and 4 bases from J; junction bases left unmatched: 5. DNA of the CDR3: TGTGCCAGCAGCCCCGGGACAGGGCTCACTGAAGCTTTCTTT. Amino acid sequence: CASSPGTGLTEAFF.

This clonotype was found a few times. CDR3 in amino acids: CASSSPFRAPYGYTF. The CDR3 coding sequence is TGTGCCAGCAGCTCCCCCTTCAGGGCCCCCTATGGCTACACCTTC. V is TRBV9 and J is TRBJ1-2, with D possibly matching TRBD1 (5 bases). Trimming removed 4 bases from V and 4 bases from J, with 17 bases in between. The CDR3 loop spans 15 amino acids. Germline CDR1 SGDLS, CDR2 YYNGEE.

The chain employs TRBV20-1 and TRBJ2-7; the match to TRBD2 covers 8 bases. CDR1 and CDR2 from the germline V gene are DFQATT and SNEGSKA (reference sequence). The CDR3 extends over 17 amino acids. V was clipped by 6 bases and J by 8 bases; unmatched bases: 24. The CDR3 sequence is CSATGLDLLSLFRKQYF. Here the CDR3 DNA reads TGCAGTGCAACGGGACTAGACCTTTTGAGCCTTTTTCGTAAGCAGTACTTC.

This clonotype was counted only a few times. The chain employs TRBV27 and TRBJ1-5, with 8 bases fitting TRBD1. Germline V gene sequence: CDR1 MNHEY, CDR2 SMNVEV (reference sequence). The CDR3 is 17 residues long. V lost 2 bases to trimming and J lost 2 bases; unmatched junction nucleotides: 8. For the CDR3, the DNA is TGTGCCAGCAGTTTACTCAGGGGGCAGGTTGGCAATCAGCCCCAGCATTTT. It translates to CASSLLRGQVGNQPQHF.

A few counts support this clonotype. The chain couples TRBV4-3 to TRBJ2-5, with TRBD1 as a possible D gene (6 bases). Trimming pared 2 bases from V and 3 bases from J, leaving 7 bases between. From germline, CDR1 is LGHNA and CDR2 YSLEER. The CDR3 spans 13 residues. CDR3 region: CASSQYREETQYF. CDR3 in DNA: TGCGCCAGCAGCCAATACAGGGAAGAGACCCAGTACTTC.

The V call is TRBV12-3 or TRBV12-4, the J call TRBJ1-1; D gene ambiguous. This CDR3 region has 15 residues. Trimming took off 3 bases at V and 0 bases at J, with 11 bases between the two ends. In nucleotides, the CDR3 is TGTGCCAGCAGTTTGGGTAGGATCCTGAACACTGAAGCTTTCTTT. This encodes CASSLGRILNTEAFF.

There are a few counts of this clonotype. V and J are TRBV7-2 and TRBJ1-2; D not resolved. Germline CDR1 reads SGHTA; CDR2 reads FQGNSA. The CDR3 is made up of 13 amino acids. V dropped 4 bases and J dropped 6 bases, with 12 bases sitting between them. The CDR3 nucleotides read TGTGCCAGCAGCTCGAGGGAGCAGGATGGCTACACCTTC. Encoded protein: CASSSREQDGYTF.

This clonotype has only a few counts. The CDR3 loop reads CASSLVINPDTQYF. The CDR3 region has the DNA TGTGCCAGCAGCTTGGTGATTAATCCCGATACGCAGTATTTT. This sequence joins TRBV5-5 and TRBJ2-3; D is unclear. V lost 0 bases, J lost 6 bases, and 11 bases lay in between. The CDR3 has 14 residues. CDR1 is SGHKS and CDR2 is YYEKEE in the germline V gene (reference sequence).

The chain employs TRBV5-1 and TRBJ2-2, with D hard to call. Germline V gene lookup returns CDR1 SGHRS and CDR2 YFSETQ. This CDR3 contains 15 residues. Trimming cost V 3 bases and J 2 bases, with 11 bases left between them. In nucleotides, the CDR3 is TGCGCCAGCAGCTCCCTCTATGTTAACACCGGGGAGCTGTTTTTT. Residues: CASSSLYVNTGELFF. The whole variable domain, remainder taken from reference TRBV5-1 and TRBJ2-2, is KAGVTQTPRYLIKTRGQQVTLSCSPISGHRSVSWYQQTPGQGLQFLFEYFSETQRNKGNFPGRFSGRQFSNSRSEMNVSTLELGDSALYLCASSSLYVNTGELFFGEGSRLTVL.

As concerns this clonotype: A junction boundary mismatches the germline segment, possibly from a read error. The J gene is TRBJ1-1, the V gene TRBV12-3 or TRBV12-4; D may be TRBD1 (6 bases). This CDR3 comprises 12 residues. CDR3 DNA sequence: TGTGCCAGCAGACCATCCGGGACATCACAAAACTTT. The encoded protein is CASRPSGTSQNF.

This rearrangement joins TRBV4-1 to TRBJ2-1; 9 bases line up with TRBD1. Trimming cost V 4 bases and J 1 base; bases outside gene matches: 5. Germline-derived CDR1 and CDR2 are MGHRA and YSYEKL. The CDR3 extends over 16 amino acids. The CDR3 nucleotides are TGCGCCAGCAGCCGACAGGGGGAAAAATCCTACAATGAGCAGTTCTTC. Its translation: CASSRQGEKSYNEQFF.

This clonotype was seen repeatedly, ten times or more. The V call is TRBV7-2, the J call TRBJ2-5, with 11 bases aligning to TRBD1. Trimming at V came to 3 bases and at J to 1 base, leaving 7 bases not matched to a gene. The germline V gene encodes CDR1 SGHTA and CDR2 FQGNSA. The CDR3 totals 17 residues. The CDR3 DNA follows: TGTGCCAGCAGCTTGGGGACAGGGGGTGTTATCCAAGAGACCCAGTACTTC. It yields the protein CASSLGTGGVIQETQYF.